Shown below are 14 T cell receptor beta chains from a single sample sequenced in a study of T cell responses to AZD1222 COVID-19 vaccine (dated by TCRdb to the early 2020s). Receptor libraries were prepared by the immunoSEQ multiplex PCR assay. In its TCRdb copy, this immuneACCESS table keeps in-frame sequences only and misses some clones. Where compared with another copy, unresolved V genes explain less than half of these, and the others have no known cause. The sample contains 150,000 to 250,000 clones, approximately 93% of them found a single time. The ten largest clones take up more than 0.8% of the sample. This specimen's time point label, per the study, means: about 28 days (+/-7) after the second vaccine dose. Source: peripheral blood, taken 28 days after the second AZD1222 dose. All receptors derive from an adult who received the AZD1222 COVID-19 vaccine.

The chain employs TRBV7-3 and TRBJ2-3; a possible D gene is TRBD1 (5 bases). CDR3 length: 13 amino acids. Germline-derived CDR1 and CDR2 are SGHTA and FQGTGA. V gave up 10 bases and J gave up 1 base, with 12 bases separating them. CDR3 region: CAIRATRTDTQYF. The CDR3 DNA sequence: TGTGCCATCAGGGCCACACGCACAGATACGCAGTATTTT.

V gene TRBV7-9 combines with J gene TRBJ1-5; no clear D. The V gene's germline CDR1 is SEHNR and CDR2 FQNEAQ (reference sequence). This CDR3 has 13 amino acids. Between the trimmed V and J ends, which lost 0 bases and 7 bases, there was a span of 7 bases. Here the CDR3 reads CASSLAQVQPQHF. The CDR3 DNA reads TGTGCCAGCAGCTTAGCGCAGGTCCAGCCCCAGCATTTT.

The J gene is TRBJ2-2, the V gene TRBV5-1; 11 bases are shared with TRBD1. The CDR3 length is 16 residues. J lost 6 bases, V lost 4 bases, and 8 bases had no gene match. Germline V gives CDR1 SGHRS, CDR2 YFSETQ. The CDR3 DNA reads TGCGCCAGCAGCAGAAGGACAGGGGGCCATCCCGGGGAGCTGTTTTTT. This translates into CASSRRTGGHPGELFF.

This clone is a singleton in its sample. This chain connects TRBV6-5 to TRBJ2-3; TRBD1 aligns across 9 bases. The trim removed 6 bases at V and 2 bases at J, leaving 6 bases unmatched. Looked up from germline, CDR1 is MNHEY and CDR2 is SVGAGI. The CDR3 is made up of 15 amino acids. The CDR3 DNA reads TGTGCCAGCAGCCCCGGGACAGGGTACACAGATACGCAGTATTTT. This translates into CASSPGTGYTDTQYF.

This sequence joins TRBV19 and TRBJ2-6; no firm D call. The CDR3 is 14 residues long. The germline gives CDR1 LNHDA, CDR2 SQIVND (reference sequence). The V and J ends lost 5 bases and 1 base respectively, with 6 bases between them. The CDR3 DNA is TGTGCCAGTAGTCCCCGATCTGGGGCCAACGTCCTGACTTTC. It specifies CASSPRSGANVLTF.

The chain couples TRBV6-5 to TRBJ1-2; D perhaps matches TRBD1 (6 bases). This CDR3 region has 15 residues. Germline CDR1 reads MNHEY; CDR2 reads SVGAGI. Trimming removed 4 bases at V and 5 bases at J, with 17 bases between. The CDR3: CASSSTGDTKYGYTF. As DNA, the CDR3 is TGTGCCAGCAGTTCGACTGGGGACACAAAGTATGGCTACACCTTC.

This chain uses TRBV9 with TRBJ2-3; 7 bases line up with TRBD2. Germline loops: CDR1 SGDLS, CDR2 YYNGEE. This CDR3 is built from 15 residues. The ends lost 2 bases at V and 4 bases at J; junction bases unmatched: 7. CDR3: CASSVGLVGADTQYF. The DNA of the CDR3 is TGTGCCAGCAGCGTTGGACTAGTTGGGGCAGATACGCAGTATTTT.

The chain joins TRBV23-1 to TRBJ1-1; D remains unclear. TRBV23-1 is recorded as an ORF, its role being uncertain. The CDR3 is 17 amino acids. Trimming took 3 bases from V and 1 from J, leaving 18 bases between them. This chain's CDR3 is CASSQVLTVGRNTEAFF. CDR3 bases: TGCGCCAGCAGTCAGGTTTTGACGGTGGGTAGGAACACTGAAGCTTTCTTT.

The chain recombines TRBV6-5 with TRBJ2-7; D remains unclear. V lost 7 bases and J 0 bases, leaving 13 bases between the germline ends. The germline CDR1 and CDR2 sequences are MNHEY and SVGAGI. The length of the CDR3 is 14 residues. The CDR3 loop reads CASKPAANSYEQYF. CDR3 sequence (DNA): TGTGCCAGCAAGCCCGCCGCTAACTCCTACGAGCAGTACTTC.

The V and J genes are TRBV3-1 (or the pseudogene TRBV3-2) and TRBJ2-3; no clear D gene. V lost 3 bases and J lost 0, with 7 bases in between. The CDR3 loop spans 14 amino acids. Germline V gives CDR1 LGHDT, CDR2 YNNKEL (reference sequence). The CDR3, as DNA: TGTGCCAGCAGCCAGACTCCTAGCACAGATACGCAGTATTTT. This gives the protein CASSQTPSTDTQYF.

The CDR3 nucleotides are TGTGCCAGCAGCGTAGAACGGATAACCTACAATGAGCAGTTCTTC. This translates into CASSVERITYNEQFF. V gene TRBV9 combines with J gene TRBJ2-1; no definite D call. This CDR3 has 15 amino acids. Per germline, CDR1 SGDLS and CDR2 YYNGEE. V was pared by 0 bases and J by 2 bases, with 9 bases between.

The CDR3 bases are TGCGCCAGCAGCCCTATGGGGCAGTCGAACACCGGGGAGCTGTTTTTT. Protein: CASSPMGQSNTGELFF. The rearrangement links TRBV5-1 to TRBJ2-2; weak D call: TRBD1 (5 bases). Germline V gene data show CDR1 as SGHRS and CDR2 as YFSETQ. Trimming removed 4 bases at V and 0 bases at J, with 13 bases between. The CDR3 has 16 residues.

This rearrangement joins TRBV5-6 to TRBJ2-3, with TRBD2 as a possible D gene (6 bases). V shed 4 bases and J shed 0 bases, with 15 bases lying between them. This CDR3 comprises 16 residues. Germline CDR1 SGHDT, CDR2 YYEEEE. CDR3 bases: TGTGCCAGCAGCCCTCTGGGCGGGACTAGCACAGATACGCAGTATTTT. Translation: CASSPLGGTSTDTQYF.

The chain employs TRBV28 and TRBJ2-7, with TRBD1 matching 7 bases. The CDR3 is made up of 11 amino acids. The junction had 4 bases not matched to a gene; V was cut back by 2 bases and J by 12 bases. CDR1 and CDR2 (germline): MDHEN, SYDVKM. Here the CDR3 DNA reads TGTGCCAGCAGTTTAGGACAGGCGGCGTACTTC. Protein product: CASSLGQAAYF.